One and the same sample provided the 5 T cell receptor beta chains below, sequenced in a study of blood T cells in healthy people across ages. Using a J-beta primer mix together with a sample-barcoded 5' primer, a second PCR was run for about 6 to 12 cycles. TCRdb reprocessed the 5' RACE reads with MiXCR, giving one entry per CDR3 protein. The profile shows 800,000 to 950,000 distinct CDR3 sequences, roughly 48% of them singletons. Material for sequencing was blood. The source of these receptors is a man under 40 in good health.

About this clonotype: This may stem from a read error, because a much larger clone lies one nucleotide away. This chain links TRBV27 with TRBJ2-3, with 13 bases fitting TRBD2. This CDR3 has 18 residues. In germline, CDR1 is MNHEY, CDR2 SMNVEV (reference sequence). CDR3 coding DNA: TGTGCCAGCAGTACCACCGGCGAACTAGCGGGGGGGCCAGATATGCAGTATTTT. Translation gives CASSTTGELAGGPDMQYF.

About this clonotype: At one boundary the junction diverges from the germline segment, which might be a read error. This rearrangement joins TRBV10-3 to TRBJ1-4; possible D gene TRBD1, 5 bases. Germline V gene data show CDR1 as ENHRY and CDR2 as SYGVKD. The CDR3 loop spans 13 amino acids. The CDR3, as DNA: TGTACCATCACCGAAGGGGAGAATGAAAAACTGTTTTTT. Its protein product is CTITEGENEKLFF.

V usage is TRBV20-1 and J usage is TRBJ2-7, with TRBD2 identical over 11 bases. Germline values: CDR1 DFQATT, CDR2 SNEGSKA (reference sequence). After removal of 5 bases from V and 0 bases from J, the junction contained 6 bases not matched to a gene. The CDR3 has 15 residues. In DNA, the CDR3 is TGCAGTGCTGCTACTAGCGGGGGACTCTCCTACGAGCAGTACTTC. Translated: CSAATSGGLSYEQYF.

The genes are TRBV7-2 and TRBJ2-1, with 14 nucleotides matching TRBD2. Matching the DNA end better, TRBJ2-7 makes the J call doubtful. CDR3 size: 15 residues. From germline, CDR1 is SGHTA and CDR2 FQGNSA. The CDR3 reads CASSLSTSGGAEQYF. CDR3 in DNA: TGTGCCAGCAGCTTATCGACTAGCGGGGGGGCTGAGCAGTACTTC.

The chain links TRBV28 to TRBJ2-7; 8 nucleotides align to TRBD1. The CDR3 length is 13 residues. With V trimmed by 5 bases and J by 7 bases, 7 bases remained unmatched. Looked up from germline, CDR1 is MDHEN and CDR2 is SYDVKM. The CDR3 sequence is CASSPRTGWEQYF. DNA for the CDR3: TGTGCCAGCAGTCCCCGGACAGGGTGGGAGCAGTACTTC.